One and the same sample provided the 31 T cell receptor beta chains below, sequenced in a study of breast tumors, draining lymph nodes, adjacent tissues. TCRdb itself ran the multiplex PCR reads through MiXCR, one entry per CDR3 protein. The sample lists approximately 210,000 distinct CDR3 sequences, 30% to 35% seen once, with approximately 4% in the top ten. Samples came from axillary lymph nodes draining the breast cancer. The sample taken for sequencing was axillary lymph node tissue. The receptors derive from a female donor with breast cancer. Some clones in this sample may be carry-over from other donors' samples.

The chain links TRBV2 to TRBJ2-1; perhaps D is TRBD1 or TRBD2 (5 bases each). CDR1 is SNHLY and CDR2 is FYNNEI in the germline V gene. V lost 5 bases, J lost 6 bases, and 17 bases lay in between. The CDR3 has 15 residues. The DNA of the CDR3 is TGTGCCAGCAGTTTATACCCCGGGACCCTCAATGAGCAGTTCTTC. It codes for CASSLYPGTLNEQFF.

V is TRBV7-3 and J is TRBJ2-1; 14 nucleotides agree with TRBD2. Germline lookup yields CDR1 SGHTA and CDR2 FQGTGA. The CDR3 contains 13 residues. CDR3 sequence: CELGLAGGHEQFF. The CDR3 DNA reads TGTGAATTAGGACTAGCGGGAGGCCATGAGCAGTTCTTC.

This clonotype was seen only a few times. This chain links TRBV25-1 with TRBJ1-2; perhaps TRBD1 as D (5 bases). The CDR3 runs 15 residues. V lost 4 bases to trimming and J lost 2 bases, with 14 bases between them. The germline V gene encodes CDR1 MGHDK and CDR2 SYGVNS. DNA for the CDR3: TGTGCCAGCAGTGTCCAGGGACTCACGAACTATGGCTACACCTTC. Residues: CASSVQGLTNYGYTF.

The chain combines TRBV3-1 with TRBJ2-5, with D unresolved. CDR1 is LGHDT, CDR2 YNNKEL, per germline (reference sequence). This CDR3 spans 14 amino acids. V was clipped by 3 bases and J by 2 bases, with 10 bases between them. This CDR3 is CASSQGGTQETQYF. Here the CDR3 DNA reads TGTGCCAGCAGCCAGGGCGGCACACAAGAGACCCAGTACTTC.

This clonotype appeared many times. The chain is built from TRBV20-1 and TRBJ2-7, with 11 bases matching TRBD2. The CDR3 is 12 amino acids. Germline CDR1 reads DFQATT; CDR2 reads SNEGSKA (reference sequence). Losses at the gene ends were 5 bases for V and 8 bases for J; bases not matched to a gene: 5. The CDR3 sequence: CSAEIAGGQQYF. The DNA of the CDR3 is TGCAGTGCTGAAATAGCGGGAGGGCAGCAGTACTTC.

The chain links TRBV5-8 to TRBJ2-1; TRBD2 aligns across 7 bases. Germline assignment: CDR1 SGHTS and CDR2 YDEGEE. CDR3 length: 15 amino acids. The V segment lost 3 bases and the J segment 4 bases; nucleotides outside the gene matches: 7. CDR3 loop: CASSSRTSLYNEQFF. The CDR3 coding sequence is TGTGCCAGCAGCTCCAGGACTAGTCTATACAATGAGCAGTTCTTC.

This clonotype occurred many times. The chain joins TRBV10-3 to TRBJ2-3; 9 bases are a match to TRBD2. Per the germline V gene, CDR1 is ENHRY and CDR2 is SYGVKD. The CDR3 contains 13 residues. V was clipped by 10 bases and J by 5 bases; unmatched bases: 7. CDR3 DNA sequence: TGTGCCACTCGCGGGGGGGCCGTAGATACGCAGTATTTT. Its protein is CATRGGAVDTQYF.

This clonotype occurred many times. The J gene is TRBJ2-7, the V gene TRBV18; TRBD1 aligns across 8 bases. The germline V gene encodes CDR1 KGHSH and CDR2 LQKENI. CDR3 length: 15 amino acids. Germline trimming cut 3 bases from V and 2 bases from J; bases unmatched to any gene: 6. The CDR3 nucleotides read TGTGCCAGCTCACCGGGGGCAGGGGGCACCTACGAGCAGTACTTC. This gives the protein CASSPGAGGTYEQYF.

This clonotype appeared many times. V is TRBV11-1 and J is TRBJ2-1; unclear D gene. The CDR3 spans 13 residues. With 2 bases removed from V and 13 bases from J, the gap between germline ends came to 15 bases. Germline V gene data show CDR1 as SGHAT and CDR2 as FQDESV (reference sequence). The CDR3: CASSLPVSDNQFF. The CDR3 bases are TGTGCCAGCAGCTTACCTGTTAGTGACAACCAGTTCTTC.

This clonotype has just a few counts. This chain links TRBV6-1 with TRBJ1-2, with D possibly matching TRBD1 (5 bases). The CDR3 spans 14 residues. Germline loops: CDR1 MNHNS, CDR2 SASEGT. The V end was cut by 7 bases, the J end by 8 bases, with 20 bases between. The CDR3 spells CASTKRGREEGYTF. CDR3 coding DNA: TGTGCCAGCACTAAAAGGGGCAGGGAAGAGGGCTACACCTTC.

This clonotype was counted ten times or more. This chain links TRBV19 with TRBJ2-5; TRBD1 is a possible D gene (5 bases). V was clipped by 6 bases and J by 2 bases, with 10 bases between them. Per germline, CDR1 LNHDA and CDR2 SQIVND (reference sequence). The CDR3 covers 13 residues. CDR3 sequence reads: CASRRAGQETQYF. CDR3 coding DNA: TGTGCCAGTAGACGGGCAGGGCAAGAGACCCAGTACTTC.

With regard to this clonotype: A much larger clone is a single base away; this may be a read error. The gene calls are TRBV11-3 and TRBJ2-1, with D possibly TRBD2 on 5 matching bases. CDR3 length: 13 amino acids. Germline V CDR1 and CDR2: SGHNT, YENEEA. CDR3 region: CASSLANSEWELF. In DNA, the CDR3 is TGTGCCAGCAGCTTAGCGAATAGCGAGTGGGAGCTCTTC.

V gene TRBV20-1 combines with J gene TRBJ2-3; TRBD2 aligns across 8 bases. The CDR3 is 14 residues long. The V and J ends lost 5 bases and 0 bases, in that order; junction bases with no gene match: 4. Germline V CDR1 and CDR2: DFQATT, SNEGSKA (reference sequence). CDR3 bases: TGCAGTGCTGAACTAGCGGTTAGCACAGATACGCAGTATTTT. Residues: CSAELAVSTDTQYF.

The rearrangement links TRBV19 to TRBJ2-7; 7 positions match TRBD1. CDR1 is LNHDA, CDR2 SQIVND, per germline (reference sequence). There are 15 residues in the CDR3. With V trimmed by 4 bases and J by 0 bases, 6 bases remained unmatched. CDR3 DNA: TGTGCCAGTAGTAACGCCTGGACAGGCTCCTACGAGCAGTACTTC. Protein: CASSNAWTGSYEQYF.

In its sample, this clonotype was seen once. V is TRBV25-1 and J is TRBJ1-2; D possibly corresponds to TRBD1 (6 bases). The CDR3 is made up of 13 amino acids. CDR1 and CDR2 from the germline V gene are MGHDK and SYGVNS. Trimming shortened V by 8 bases and J by 4 bases, and 14 bases separated the two germline ends. CDR3 coding DNA: TGTGCCAGCTTGGCACCAGGGGTCTATGGCTACACCTTC. Translation: CASLAPGVYGYTF.

This clonotype turned up a few times. V gene TRBV27 combines with J gene TRBJ1-4; tentatively, D is TRBD1 (5 bases). This CDR3 spans 15 amino acids. V lost 6 bases and J lost 0, with 11 bases in between. CDR1 and CDR2 from the germline V gene are MNHEY and SMNVEV (reference sequence). CDR3 sequence reads: CASRDLGATNEKLFF. CDR3 DNA sequence: TGTGCCAGCAGAGACCTGGGGGCAACTAATGAAAAACTGTTTTTT.

This clonotype occurred many times. V gene TRBV15 combines with J gene TRBJ2-5; 9 nucleotides line up with TRBD2. This CDR3 has 16 amino acids. Germline V gene data show CDR1 as LNHNV and CDR2 as YYDKDF (reference sequence). V trimming: 1 base; J trimming: 3 bases; junction bases outside the gene matches: 6. The CDR3 region is CATSRGGGGGEETQYF. In nucleotides, the CDR3 is TGTGCCACCAGCAGAGGAGGGGGCGGGGGGGAAGAGACCCAGTACTTC.

This clonotype was counted many times. This chain joins TRBV19 and TRBJ1-2; D is possibly TRBD1 (6 bases). Germline loops: CDR1 LNHDA, CDR2 SQIVND (reference sequence). The CDR3 length is 19 residues. The V gene lost 5 bases and the J gene lost 5 bases, with 30 bases spanning the gap. CDR3 sequence: CASSVTRGTSVRFLYGYTF. The CDR3, as DNA: TGTGCCAGTAGTGTCACTCGCGGGACATCCGTCCGATTTCTATATGGCTACACCTTC.

In the case of this clonotype: A much larger clone lies one base from this, so it may be a read error. This chain links TRBV7-2 with TRBJ2-7; 12 bases fit TRBD2. Looked up from germline, CDR1 is SGHTA and CDR2 is FQGNSA. There are 18 residues in the CDR3. V trimming: 2 bases; J trimming: 5 bases; junction bases outside the gene matches: 13. The CDR3 DNA reads as TGTGCCAGCAGCTTAAGGCCTAGACTAGCGGGGGCCCCTCACGAGCAGTACTTC. Encoded protein: CASSLRPRLAGAPHEQYF.

The chain couples TRBV7-3 to TRBJ2-7; D may match TRBD1 or TRBD2 (6 bases each). The CDR3 is 15 amino acids. Deletions cut 3 bases from V and 7 bases from J, with 19 bases between. The germline V gene has CDR1 SGHTA and CDR2 FQGTGA. CDR3 amino acids: CASSLFGGRKVEQYF. In DNA, the CDR3 is TGTGCCAGCAGCTTGTTCGGGGGCCGAAAAGTGGAGCAGTACTTC.

This clonotype appeared many times. The chain recombines TRBV24-1 with TRBJ2-1, with TRBD2 matching 14 bases. The ends lost 5 bases at V and 9 bases at J; junction bases unmatched: 11. The CDR3 runs 17 residues. The germline gives CDR1 KGHDR, CDR2 SFDVKD. The CDR3 region is CATSGSGTSGRPSEQFF. The DNA of the CDR3 is TGTGCCACCAGTGGCTCCGGGACTAGCGGGAGACCGAGTGAGCAGTTCTTC.

In regard to this clonotype: A read error may explain this, as a much larger clone is one base away. The J gene is TRBJ2-5, the V gene TRBV20-1, with D tentatively TRBD2 (6 bases). The germline V gene has CDR1 DFQATT and CDR2 SNEGSKA (reference sequence). The CDR3 totals 12 residues. The CDR3 is CSASWEAETPYF. For the CDR3, the DNA is TGCAGTGCTTCCTGGGAGGCGGAGACCCCGTACTTC.

The rearrangement links TRBV5-1 to TRBJ2-5; D unresolved. Germline V gene sequence: CDR1 SGHRS, CDR2 YFSETQ. The V end was cut by 4 bases, the J end by 3 bases, with 7 bases between. The CDR3 loop spans 12 amino acids. The DNA for the CDR3 is TGCGCCAGCAGCGTGGGTGAAGAGACCCAGTACTTC. Protein: CASSVGEETQYF.

This chain joins TRBV20-1 and TRBJ1-6; D is uncertain. V lost 2 bases and J lost 5, with 4 bases in between. CDR3 length: 12 amino acids. The germline gives CDR1 DFQATT, CDR2 SNEGSKA (reference sequence). CDR3 coding DNA: TGCAGTGCTAGACGGGATAATTCACCCCTCCACTTT. Protein: CSARRDNSPLHF.

This clonotype was found many times. V is TRBV4-1 and J is TRBJ1-2; 11 bases align to TRBD1. V shed 3 bases and J 4 bases; nucleotides not matched to a gene: 7. Germline V gene sequence: CDR1 MGHRA, CDR2 YSYEKL. There are 16 residues in the CDR3. The chain's CDR3 is CASSHRTGGGGYGYTF. The CDR3 nucleotides read TGCGCCAGCAGCCACCGGACAGGGGGCGGTGGCTATGGCTACACCTTC.

This clonotype showed up many times. The V and J genes are TRBV20-1 and TRBJ2-5; 9 bases fit TRBD1. Germline values: CDR1 DFQATT, CDR2 SNEGSKA (reference sequence). The CDR3 is made up of 13 amino acids. The V segment lost 5 bases and the J segment 1 base; nucleotides outside the gene matches: 2. In DNA form, the CDR3 reads TGCAGTGCTGGACAGGGGCGCCAAGAGACCCAGTACTTC. Translated: CSAGQGRQETQYF.

This clonotype showed up just a few times. CDR3 loop: CASSFPTGGMVDEQFF. As DNA, the CDR3 is TGCGCCAGCAGCTTTCCTACGGGAGGGATGGTCGATGAGCAGTTCTTC. The rearrangement links TRBV5-1 to TRBJ2-1; 8 nucleotides match TRBD2. V was clipped by 2 bases and J by 8 bases; unmatched bases: 12. In germline, CDR1 is SGHRS, CDR2 YFSETQ. This CDR3 spans 16 amino acids.

On this clonotype: This is likely a read error, given that the CDR3 carries no conserved phenylalanine or tryptophan at its end. The CDR3 nucleotides are TGTGCCAGCAGCCCACAGGCCAATCAGCCCCAGCATGGT. Encoded protein: CASSPQANQPQHG. V and J are TRBV7-2 and TRBJ1-5; tentatively, D is TRBD1 (5 bases). Looked up from germline, CDR1 is SGHTA and CDR2 is FQGNSA. The CDR3 has 13 residues. The V gene lost 5 bases and the J gene lost 3 bases, with 8 bases spanning the gap.

This clonotype was observed many times. This sequence joins TRBV20-1 and TRBJ2-1; 8 bases fit TRBD2. Looked up from germline, CDR1 is DFQATT and CDR2 is SNEGSKA (reference sequence). The CDR3 extends over 15 amino acids. Trimming took 3 bases from V and 6 from J; bases not matched to a gene: 10. The CDR3 is CSASDPGTSGNEQFF. The CDR3 nucleotides read TGCAGTGCTAGTGACCCGGGAACTAGCGGCAATGAGCAGTTCTTC.

This clonotype showed up many times. V and J are TRBV6-5 and TRBJ1-2; 9 bases agree with TRBD1. With 6 bases clipped from V and 4 bases from J, the junction kept 12 bases outside the gene matches. The CDR3 is made up of 16 amino acids. The germline gives CDR1 MNHEY, CDR2 SVGAGI. The CDR3 sequence is CASRRFSGQGTYGYTF. CDR3 DNA sequence: TGTGCCAGCAGACGTTTCTCGGGACAGGGAACCTATGGCTACACCTTC.

The chain combines TRBV7-9 with TRBJ2-1; 10 bases fit TRBD2. The CDR3 runs 15 residues. Germline V gives CDR1 SEHNR, CDR2 FQNEAQ (reference sequence). V lost 1 base, J lost 5 bases, and 2 bases stayed unmatched. In DNA form, the CDR3 reads TGTGCCAGCAGCTTAGAACTAGCGGGGAACAATGAGCAGTTCTTC. Amino acids: CASSLELAGNNEQFF.